Here is one T cell receptor beta chain with its context. Method: immunoSEQ multiplex PCR; TCRdb's copy keeps in-frame clones and lacks some. The sample holds about 250,000 clones; just over 85% are singletons and the top ten take approximately 1.6%. With 5 bases removed from V and 3 bases from J, the gap between germline ends came to 12 bases. Germline CDR1 and CDR2: PRHDT and FYEKMQ (reference sequence). CDR3 length: 14 residues. The study drew participants aged about 18 to 95 years from around 24 US areas. This entry belongs to a study of blood T cell repertoires in COVID-19. Overall study: Samples of COVID-19 (acute and convalescent) were obtained from the United States, Italy and Spain. PBMCs, B-cell-depleted T cells, or T cells were the source of the cDNA or gDNA that made up the material.

Sample: PBMCs or T cells enriched from blood (not recorded which). This chain joins TRBV13 and TRBJ2-3; TRBD1 is a possible D gene (6 bases). The source is a man between 40 and 49 years old who had recovered from COVID-19. CDR3 bases: TGTGCCAGCAGCCGAATAGACAGGACAGATACGCAGTATTTT. Residues: CASSRIDRTDTQYF.